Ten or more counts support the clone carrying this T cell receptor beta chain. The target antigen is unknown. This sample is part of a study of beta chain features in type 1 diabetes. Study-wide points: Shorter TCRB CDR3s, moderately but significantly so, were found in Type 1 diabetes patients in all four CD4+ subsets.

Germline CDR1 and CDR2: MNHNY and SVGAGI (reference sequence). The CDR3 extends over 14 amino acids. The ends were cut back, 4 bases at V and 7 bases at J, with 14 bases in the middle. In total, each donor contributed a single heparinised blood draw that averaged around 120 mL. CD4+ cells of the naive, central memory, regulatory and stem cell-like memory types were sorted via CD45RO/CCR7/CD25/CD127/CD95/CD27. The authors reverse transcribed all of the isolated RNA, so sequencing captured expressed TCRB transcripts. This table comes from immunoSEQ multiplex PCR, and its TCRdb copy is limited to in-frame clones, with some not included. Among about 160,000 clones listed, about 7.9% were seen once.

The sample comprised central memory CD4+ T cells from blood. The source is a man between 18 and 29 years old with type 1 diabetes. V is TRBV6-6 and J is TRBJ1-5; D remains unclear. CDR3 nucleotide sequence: TGTGCCAGCAGTTCGAAGGGAGGTGGGCAGCCCCAGCATTTT. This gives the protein CASSSKGGGQPQHF.